This T cell receptor beta chain was identified in a study of tissue T cells after allogeneic stem cell transplantation. Germline CDR1 is NNHDY and CDR2 is SYVADS. Trimming cost V 5 bases and J 3 bases; bases outside gene matches: 5. The CDR3 extends over 13 amino acids. Profiling relied on immunoSEQ multiplex PCR, and the TCRdb table lists in-frame clones only, not all of them. In the table there are thousands of clones, approximately 74% of which are singletons. Of note for this clone: Gene names denote mouse genes. Read sequence stops 1 residue before the CDR3 end, and the germline J gene provides the missing end.

Sequencing was carried out using blood. This TCR derives from a female BALB/c mouse in good health. Strain haplotype (MHC): H2-d. J is TRBJ2-7 and V is TRBV13-3, with TRBD1 matching over 7 bases. The covered CDR3 bases are TGTGCCAGCAGCCGGGACAGAAACTATGAACAGTAC. This sequence encodes CASSRDRNYEQY. The whole CDR3 protein reads CASSRDRNYEQYF.